This T cell receptor beta chain is drawn from a study of T cell responses to AZD1222 COVID-19 vaccine. Comments on this clone: As yet, its antigen is unknown.

The study's findings and limits: Females made up more of the donors, who were largely white British, and clonal diversity may have come out too low.

The V end lost 4 bases, the J end lost 4 bases, and 15 bases lay between the germline ends. The CDR3 loop spans 14 amino acids. From germline, CDR1 is SGHNT and CDR2 YYREEE (reference sequence). Some clones are missing from TCRdb's copy, which holds only in-frame ones; the method was immunoSEQ multiplex PCR. The sample shows about 60,000 clones, 65% to 85% of them seen only once. The sample consisted of peripheral blood, taken on day 0 of AZD1222 vaccination. This receptor was taken from an adult in good health. This chain links TRBV5-4 with TRBJ2-7; possibly TRBD1 for D (6 bases). DNA for the CDR3: TGTGCCAGCAGCGATCCGGGACACCAATACGAGCAGTACTTC. Amino acid sequence: CASSDPGHQYEQYF. The variable domain in full, with the rest retrieved from reference TRBV5-4 and TRBJ2-7, is ETGVTQSPTHLIKTRGQQVTLRCSSQSGHNTVSWYQQALGQGPQFIFQYYREEENGRGNFPPRFSGLQFPNYSSELNVNALELDDSALYLCASSDPGHQYEQYFGPGTRLTVT.